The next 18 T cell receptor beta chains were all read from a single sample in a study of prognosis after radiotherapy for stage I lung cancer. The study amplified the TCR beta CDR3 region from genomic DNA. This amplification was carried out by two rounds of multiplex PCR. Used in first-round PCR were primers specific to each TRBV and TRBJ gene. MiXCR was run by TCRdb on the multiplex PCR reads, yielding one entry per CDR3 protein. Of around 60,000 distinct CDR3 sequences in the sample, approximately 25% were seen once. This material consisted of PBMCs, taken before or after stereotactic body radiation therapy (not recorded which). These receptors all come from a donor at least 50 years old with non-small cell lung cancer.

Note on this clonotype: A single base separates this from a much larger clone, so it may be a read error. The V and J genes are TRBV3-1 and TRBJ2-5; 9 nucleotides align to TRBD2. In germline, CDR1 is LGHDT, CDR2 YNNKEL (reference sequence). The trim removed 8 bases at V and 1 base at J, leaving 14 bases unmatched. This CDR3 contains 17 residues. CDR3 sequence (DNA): TGTGCCAGCGGTATGAGGGGGCTAGCGGGGATCCAAGAGACCCAGTACTTC. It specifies CASGMRGLAGIQETQYF.

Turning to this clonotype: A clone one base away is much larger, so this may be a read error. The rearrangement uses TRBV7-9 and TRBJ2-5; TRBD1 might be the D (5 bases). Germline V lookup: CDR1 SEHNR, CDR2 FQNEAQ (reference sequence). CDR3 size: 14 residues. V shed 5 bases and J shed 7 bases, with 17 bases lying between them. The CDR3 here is CASSQGRIMTTQYF. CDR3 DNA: TGTGCCAGCAGCCAGGGTCGCATCATGACGACCCAGTACTTC.

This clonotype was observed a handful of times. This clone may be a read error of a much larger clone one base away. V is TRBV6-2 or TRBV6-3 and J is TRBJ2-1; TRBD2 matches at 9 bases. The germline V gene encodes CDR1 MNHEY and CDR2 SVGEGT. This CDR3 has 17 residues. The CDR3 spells CASSYVAGGSPYDEQFF. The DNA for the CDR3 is TGTGCCAGCAGTTACGTGGCGGGGGGGTCACCCTACGATGAGCAGTTCTTC.

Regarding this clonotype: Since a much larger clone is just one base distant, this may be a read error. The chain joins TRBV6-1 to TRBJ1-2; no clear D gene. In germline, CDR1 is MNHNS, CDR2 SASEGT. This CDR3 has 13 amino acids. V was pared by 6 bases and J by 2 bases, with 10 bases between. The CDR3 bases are TGTGCCAGCAGCCCTCTGGTGAACTATGGCTACACCTTC. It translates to CASSPLVNYGYTF.

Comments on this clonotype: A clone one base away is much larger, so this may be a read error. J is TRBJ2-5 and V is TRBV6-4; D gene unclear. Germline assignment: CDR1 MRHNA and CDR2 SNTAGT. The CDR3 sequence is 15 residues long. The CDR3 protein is CVSSEALLVQETQYF. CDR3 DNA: TGTGTCAGCAGTGAAGCCCTGCTAGTCCAAGAGACCCAGTACTTC.

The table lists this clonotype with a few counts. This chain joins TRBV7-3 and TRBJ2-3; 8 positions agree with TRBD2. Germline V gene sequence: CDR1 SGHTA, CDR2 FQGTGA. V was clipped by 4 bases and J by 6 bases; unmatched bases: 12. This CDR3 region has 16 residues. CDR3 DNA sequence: TGTGCCAGCAGCTCCGCCGGGGGGGGAGGTAGGGATACGCAGTATTTT. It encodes CASSSAGGGGRDTQYF.

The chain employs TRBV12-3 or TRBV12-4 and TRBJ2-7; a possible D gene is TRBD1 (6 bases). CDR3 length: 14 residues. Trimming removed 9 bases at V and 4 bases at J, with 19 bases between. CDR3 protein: CARSPRTVSYEQYF. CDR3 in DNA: TGTGCCAGAAGTCCCCGGACAGTCTCATACGAGCAGTACTTC.

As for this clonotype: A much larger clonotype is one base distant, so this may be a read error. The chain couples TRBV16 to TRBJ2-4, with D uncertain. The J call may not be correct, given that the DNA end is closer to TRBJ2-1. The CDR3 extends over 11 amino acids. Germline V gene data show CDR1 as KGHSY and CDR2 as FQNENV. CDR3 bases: TGTGCCAGCAGCCAATTATATGATCAGTTCTTC. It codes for CASSQLYDQFF.

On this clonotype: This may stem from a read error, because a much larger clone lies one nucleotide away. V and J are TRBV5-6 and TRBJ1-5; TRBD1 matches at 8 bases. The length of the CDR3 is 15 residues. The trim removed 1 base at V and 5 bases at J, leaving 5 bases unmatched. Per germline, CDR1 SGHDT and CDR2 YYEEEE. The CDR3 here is CASSLWDRHYQPQHF. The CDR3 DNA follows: TGTGCCAGCAGCTTGTGGGACAGGCATTATCAGCCCCAGCATTTT.

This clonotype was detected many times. CDR3 DNA sequence: TGTGCCAGTAGCAAGGACAGGGGAACCTATGGCTACACCTTC. This encodes CASSKDRGTYGYTF. This chain connects TRBV19 to TRBJ1-2; TRBD1 aligns across 9 bases. The V gene's germline CDR1 is LNHDA and CDR2 SQIVND (reference sequence). V dropped 6 bases and J dropped 4; count of bases not matched to a gene: 6. This CDR3 comprises 14 residues.

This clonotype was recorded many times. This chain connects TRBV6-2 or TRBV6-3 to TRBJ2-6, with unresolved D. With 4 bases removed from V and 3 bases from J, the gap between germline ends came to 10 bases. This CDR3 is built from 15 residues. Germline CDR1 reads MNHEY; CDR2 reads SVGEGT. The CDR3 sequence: CASSSGGSGANVLTF. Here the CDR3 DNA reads TGTGCCAGCAGTTCCGGCGGAAGTGGGGCCAACGTCCTGACTTTC.

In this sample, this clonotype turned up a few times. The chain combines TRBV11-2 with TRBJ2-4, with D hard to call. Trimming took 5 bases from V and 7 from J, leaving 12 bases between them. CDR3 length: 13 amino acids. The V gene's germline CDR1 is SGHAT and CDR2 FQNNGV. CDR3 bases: TGTGCCAGCAGCCCCCCCCCTTGGAACATTCAGTACTTC. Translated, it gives CASSPPPWNIQYF.

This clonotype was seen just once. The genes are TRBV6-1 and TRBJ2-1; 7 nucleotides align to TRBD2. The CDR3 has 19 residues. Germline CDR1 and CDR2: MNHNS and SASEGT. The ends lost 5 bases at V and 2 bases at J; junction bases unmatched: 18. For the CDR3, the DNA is TGTGCCAGCAGTCCCGGACTATCGGGGGGTCGGAGGACCTACAATGAGCAGTTCTTC. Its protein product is CASSPGLSGGRRTYNEQFF.

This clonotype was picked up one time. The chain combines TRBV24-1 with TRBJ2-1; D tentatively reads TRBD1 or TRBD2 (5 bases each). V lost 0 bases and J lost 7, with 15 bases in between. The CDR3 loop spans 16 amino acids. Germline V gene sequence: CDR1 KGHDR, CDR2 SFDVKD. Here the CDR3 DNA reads TGTGCCACCAGTGATTTGTGGACATGGGGGAAAAATGAGCAGTTCTTC. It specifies CATSDLWTWGKNEQFF.

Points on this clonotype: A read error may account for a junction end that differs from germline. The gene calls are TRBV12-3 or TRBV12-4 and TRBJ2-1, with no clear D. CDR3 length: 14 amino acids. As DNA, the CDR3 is TGTGCCAGCAGTTTAGGGGGAACATCCAATGAGAAGTTCTTC. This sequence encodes CASSLGGTSNEKFF.

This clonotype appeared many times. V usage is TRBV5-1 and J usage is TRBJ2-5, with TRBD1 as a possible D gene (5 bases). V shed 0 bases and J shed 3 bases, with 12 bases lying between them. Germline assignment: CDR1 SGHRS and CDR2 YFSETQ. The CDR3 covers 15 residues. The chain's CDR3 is CASSLGAGPEETQYF. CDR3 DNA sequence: TGCGCCAGCAGCTTGGGGGCAGGGCCCGAAGAGACCCAGTACTTC.

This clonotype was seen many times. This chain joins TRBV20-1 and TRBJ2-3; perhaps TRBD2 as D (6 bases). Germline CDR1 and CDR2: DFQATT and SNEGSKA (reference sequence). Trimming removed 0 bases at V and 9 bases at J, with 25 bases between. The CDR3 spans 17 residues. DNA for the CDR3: TGCAGTGCTAGAGATCGAGGCCCCGGGGGAGCGTTTGGCACGCAGTATTTT. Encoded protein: CSARDRGPGGAFGTQYF.

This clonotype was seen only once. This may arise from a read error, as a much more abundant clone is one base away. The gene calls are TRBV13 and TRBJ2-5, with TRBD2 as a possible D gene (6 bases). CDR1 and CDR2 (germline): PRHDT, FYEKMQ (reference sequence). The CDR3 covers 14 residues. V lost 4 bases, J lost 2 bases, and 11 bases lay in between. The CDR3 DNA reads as TGTGCCAGCAGCTGCCTCGCGGGACAAGAGACCCAGTACTTC. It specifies CASSCLAGQETQYF. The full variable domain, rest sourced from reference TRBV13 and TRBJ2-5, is AAGVIQSPRHLIKEKRETATLKCYPIPRHDTVYWYQQGPGQDPQFLISFYEKMQSDKGSIPDRFSAQQFSDYHSELNMSSLELGDSALYFCASSCLAGQETQYFGPGTRLLVL.